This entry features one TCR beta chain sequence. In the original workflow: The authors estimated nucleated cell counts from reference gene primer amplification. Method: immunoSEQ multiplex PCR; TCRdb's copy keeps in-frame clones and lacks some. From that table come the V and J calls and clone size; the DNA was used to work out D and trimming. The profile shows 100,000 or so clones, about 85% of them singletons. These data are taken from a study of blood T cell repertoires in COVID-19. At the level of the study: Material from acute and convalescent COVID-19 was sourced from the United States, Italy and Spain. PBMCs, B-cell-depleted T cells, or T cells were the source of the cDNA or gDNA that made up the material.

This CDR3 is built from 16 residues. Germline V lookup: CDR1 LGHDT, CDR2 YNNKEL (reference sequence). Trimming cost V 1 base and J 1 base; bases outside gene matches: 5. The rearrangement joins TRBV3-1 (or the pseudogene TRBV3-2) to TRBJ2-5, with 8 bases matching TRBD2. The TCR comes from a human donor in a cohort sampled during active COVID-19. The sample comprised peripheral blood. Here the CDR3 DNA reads TGTGCCAGCAGCCAAGGGGCAGCGGGGGCCCAAGAGACCCAGTACTTC. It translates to CASSQGAAGAQETQYF.